These 2 T cell receptor beta chains were all obtained from the same sample, sequenced in a study of neoadjuvant nivolumab and ipilimumab in lung cancer. Here immunoSEQ multiplex PCR was the method, and the copy in TCRdb shows in-frame clones only, minus some. The top ten hold 9% of the sample, which has 18,000 or so clones, 79% seen once. Here the sequenced sample was tumor tissue, taken after neoadjuvant nivolumab, alone or with ipilimumab, at or shortly before surgery. The receptors were sampled from an adult with non-small cell lung cancer.

J is TRBJ2-7 and V is TRBV6-5, with TRBD2 as a possible D gene (5 bases). Looked up from germline, CDR1 is MNHEY and CDR2 is SVGAGI. The length of the CDR3 is 16 residues. The V end lost 0 bases, the J end lost 2 bases, and 14 bases lay between the germline ends. The CDR3 sequence: CASSYSNRGRPYEQYF. In DNA form, the CDR3 reads TGTGCCAGCAGTTACTCGAATCGCGGGCGGCCCTACGAGCAGTACTTC.

The chain carries TRBV4-2 and TRBJ1-2, with 8 positions matching TRBD1. The CDR3 contains 16 residues. CDR1 is LGHNA and CDR2 is YNFKEQ in the germline V gene. The V gene end was trimmed by 1 base and the J gene end by 11 bases; junction bases not matched to a gene: 15. CDR3 region: CASSQGGGQGLMGYTF. CDR3 coding DNA: TGTGCCAGCAGCCAAGGAGGCGGACAGGGCCTTATGGGGTACACCTTC.